The rows below give T cell receptor beta chains drawn from one sample of a study of blood T cell repertoires in COVID-19. Measured with immunoSEQ multiplex PCR; TCRdb has only the in-frame clones, and not every one. The sample records about 350,000 clones, more than 70% being singletons. The material sequenced was peripheral blood. These receptors originate from an older woman with COVID-19, enrolled during active disease. CDR3s leave out the opening cysteine and the closing phenylalanine or tryptophan. The order of the fields is CDR3 protein, V gene, J gene, CDR3 length.

ASSRGGADEQF	TRBV5-1	TRBJ2-1	11
ASSPQGSGNTIY	TRBV5-1	TRBJ1-3	12
SVEGGYPHGYT	TRBV29-1	TRBJ1-2	11
ASSLVAGNTEAF	TRBV7-9	TRBJ1-1	12
ASRLFLGGKSTGELF	TRBV5-6	TRBJ2-2	15
ASSFLGQGEAGELF	TRBV5-1	TRBJ2-2	14
ASSLGPISQLNTEAF	TRBV5-1	TRBJ1-1	15
ASSVWQGNYGYT	TRBV2	TRBJ1-2	12
ASSLLLAENTGELF	TRBV5-4	TRBJ2-2	14
ASSPGQGNEKLF	TRBV11-2	TRBJ1-4	12
ASSLPHLTVGGGGYT	TRBV28	TRBJ1-2	15
ASTWTGSNSPLH	TRBV3-1/TRBV3-2	TRBJ1-6	12
ASSPRGWGGMNTEAF	TRBV18	TRBJ1-1	15
ASSSPDISGTGELF	TRBV27	TRBJ2-2	14
ASSIGGRFGYT	TRBV19	TRBJ1-2	11
ASSLGGRGDEQF	TRBV28	TRBJ2-1	12
ASSLGTATNEKLF	TRBV5-1	TRBJ1-4	13
ASSFPRLINAEKLF	TRBV11-3	TRBJ1-4	14
ANRVPYEQY	TRBV19	TRBJ2-7	9
ASSWGTGSNEKLF	TRBV5-1	TRBJ1-4	13
ASTSSGGPEETQY	TRBV5-1	TRBJ2-5	13
ASSDSPVHPQH	TRBV6-4	TRBJ1-5	11
SVEGDRYNEQF	TRBV29-1	TRBJ2-1	11
ASSSGGAGELF	TRBV12-3/TRBV12-4	TRBJ2-2	11
ASSPGTGESEAF	TRBV7-3	TRBJ1-1	12
ASSPSTVYGYT	TRBV18	TRBJ1-2	11
ASWTGWGRYGYT	TRBV6-5	TRBJ1-2	12
ASSENNEQF	TRBV19	TRBJ2-1	9
ASTSRSPGGEAF	TRBV28	TRBJ1-1	12
AWSVEGSHEQF	TRBV30	TRBJ2-1	11
ASSRDRFNTEAF	TRBV18	TRBJ1-1	12
ASSVADRGIQY	TRBV9	TRBJ2-4	11
ASSLESLPRDTIY	TRBV7-2	TRBJ1-3	13
ASSHRRGQGAEAF	TRBV16	TRBJ1-1	13
ASSHPGSLSYGYT	TRBV19	TRBJ1-2	13
ASRPGGRKNYGYT	TRBV5-8	TRBJ1-2	13
ASSTGQGYYQPQH	TRBV28	TRBJ1-5	13
ASAPRQGEQY	TRBV10-3	TRBJ2-7	10
ASSPLDRRLGYT	TRBV9	TRBJ1-2	12
ASSQGQLYGYT	TRBV7-9	TRBJ1-2	11
ASSPQGFGADTQY	TRBV4-1	TRBJ2-3	13
ASSVDRTNQPQH	TRBV19	TRBJ1-5	12
ASSGSRGGLNEQF	TRBV10-1	TRBJ2-1	13
ASSLAGGSNQPQH	TRBV28	TRBJ1-5	13
ASSGQGKGPYGYT	TRBV27	TRBJ1-2	13
ASSEGTGGLKGEKLF	TRBV2	TRBJ1-4	15
AIRSPRGIGNTEAF	TRBV10-3	TRBJ1-1	14
ASSLAGTAYGYT	TRBV11-2	TRBJ1-2	12
ASSYVQGDTQY	TRBV6-5	TRBJ2-3	11
ASSPRGTEAF	TRBV7-9	TRBJ1-1	10
ASSLGQFTEAF	TRBV11-3	TRBJ1-1	11